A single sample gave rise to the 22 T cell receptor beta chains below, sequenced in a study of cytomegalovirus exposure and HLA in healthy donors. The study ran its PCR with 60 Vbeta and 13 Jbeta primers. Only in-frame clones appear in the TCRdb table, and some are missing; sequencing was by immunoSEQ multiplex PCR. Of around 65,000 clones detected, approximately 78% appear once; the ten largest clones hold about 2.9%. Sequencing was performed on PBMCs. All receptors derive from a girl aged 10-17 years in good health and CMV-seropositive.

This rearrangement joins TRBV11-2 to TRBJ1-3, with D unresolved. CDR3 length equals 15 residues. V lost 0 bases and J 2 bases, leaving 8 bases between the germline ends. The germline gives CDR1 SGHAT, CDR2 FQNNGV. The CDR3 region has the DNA TGTGCCAGCAGCTTAGATCTTACAGCTGGAAACACCATATATTTT. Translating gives CASSLDLTAGNTIYF.

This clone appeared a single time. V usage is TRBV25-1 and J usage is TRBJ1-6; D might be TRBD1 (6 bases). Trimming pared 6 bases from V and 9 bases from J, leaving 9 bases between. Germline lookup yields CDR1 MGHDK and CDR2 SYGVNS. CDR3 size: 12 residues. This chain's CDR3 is CASRAGVSPLHF. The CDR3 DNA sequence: TGTGCCAGCAGGGCAGGGGTTTCACCCCTCCACTTT.

The CDR3 loop reads CASRFRQGETQYF. The CDR3 DNA reads TGTGCCAGTAGATTTCGACAGGGAGAGACCCAGTACTTC. The chain joins TRBV19 to TRBJ2-5; TRBD1 agrees at 7 bases. Trimming took 6 bases from V and 4 from J; bases not matched to a gene: 5. The CDR3 runs to 13 residues. From germline, CDR1 is LNHDA and CDR2 SQIVND (reference sequence).

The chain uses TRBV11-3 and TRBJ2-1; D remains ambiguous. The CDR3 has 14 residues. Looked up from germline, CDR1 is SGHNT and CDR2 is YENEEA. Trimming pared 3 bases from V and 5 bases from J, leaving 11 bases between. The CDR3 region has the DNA TGTGCCAGCAGCTTCCGTCGCCAGGACAATGAGCAGTTCTTC. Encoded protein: CASSFRRQDNEQFF.

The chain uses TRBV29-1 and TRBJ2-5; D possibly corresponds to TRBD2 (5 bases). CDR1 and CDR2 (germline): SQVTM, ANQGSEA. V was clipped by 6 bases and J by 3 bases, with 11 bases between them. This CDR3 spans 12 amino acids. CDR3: CSVFSGEETQYF. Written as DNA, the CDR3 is TGCAGCGTCTTTTCCGGGGAAGAGACCCAGTACTTC.

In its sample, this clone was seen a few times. The CDR3 is CASSFRLSNQPQHF. The CDR3 nucleotides read TGTGCCAGCAGTTTCAGACTGAGCAATCAGCCCCAGCATTTT. V usage is TRBV28 and J usage is TRBJ1-5; D remains unclear. CDR1 and CDR2 (germline): MDHEN, SYDVKM. The ends were cut back, 3 bases at V and 1 base at J, with 7 bases in the middle. CDR3 length equals 14 residues.

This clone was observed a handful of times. This chain's CDR3 is CASTYGQGAEAFF. CDR3 nucleotide sequence: TGTGCCAGTACTTACGGACAGGGGGCAGAAGCTTTCTTT. The chain carries TRBV30 and TRBJ1-1, with 11 bases that match TRBD1. This CDR3 contains 13 residues. The junction had 10 bases not matched to a gene; V was cut back by 8 bases and J by 8 bases. The germline V gene encodes CDR1 GTSNPN and CDR2 SVGIG (reference sequence).

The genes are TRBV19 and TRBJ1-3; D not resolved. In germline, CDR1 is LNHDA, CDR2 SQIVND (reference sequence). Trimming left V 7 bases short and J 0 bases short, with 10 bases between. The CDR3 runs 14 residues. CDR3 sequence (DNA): TGTGCCAGTAAAGCAGCAGGCTCTGGAAACACCATATATTTT. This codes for CASKAAGSGNTIYF.

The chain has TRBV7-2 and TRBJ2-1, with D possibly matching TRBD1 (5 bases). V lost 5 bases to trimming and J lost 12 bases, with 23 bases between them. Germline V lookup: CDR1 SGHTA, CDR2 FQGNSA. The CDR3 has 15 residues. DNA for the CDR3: TGTGCCAGCAGCCCCTCCAGGGTGTCTTTATATGGGCAGTTCTTC. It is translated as CASSPSRVSLYGQFF.

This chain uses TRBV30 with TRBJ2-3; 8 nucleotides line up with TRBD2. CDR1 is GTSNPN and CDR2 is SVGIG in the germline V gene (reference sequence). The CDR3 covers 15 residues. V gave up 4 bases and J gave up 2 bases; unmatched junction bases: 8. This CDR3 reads CAWTEAGAHTDTQYF. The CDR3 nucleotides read TGTGCCTGGACCGAAGCGGGAGCCCACACAGATACGCAGTATTTT.

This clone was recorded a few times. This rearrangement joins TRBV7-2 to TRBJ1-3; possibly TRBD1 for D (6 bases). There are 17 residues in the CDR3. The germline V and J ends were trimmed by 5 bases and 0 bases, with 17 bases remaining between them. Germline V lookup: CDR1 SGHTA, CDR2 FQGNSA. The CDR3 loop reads CASSSVAGALSGNTIYF. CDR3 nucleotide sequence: TGTGCCAGCAGCAGCGTGGCAGGGGCCCTCTCTGGAAACACCATATATTTT. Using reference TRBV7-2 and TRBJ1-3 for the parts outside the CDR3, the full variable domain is GAGVSQSPSNKVTEKGKDVELRCDPISGHTALYWYRQSLGQGLEFLIYFQGNSAPDKSGLPSDRFSAERTGGSVSTLTIQRTQQEDSAVYLCASSSVAGALSGNTIYFGEGSWLTVV.

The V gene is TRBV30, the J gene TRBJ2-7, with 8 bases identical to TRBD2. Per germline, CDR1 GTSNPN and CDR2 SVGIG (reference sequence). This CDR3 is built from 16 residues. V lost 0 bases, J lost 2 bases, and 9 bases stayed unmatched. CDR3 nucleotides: TGTGCCTGGAGTGTAACCCGGGGGGGCATCCCCTACGAGCAGTACTTC. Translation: CAWSVTRGGIPYEQYF.

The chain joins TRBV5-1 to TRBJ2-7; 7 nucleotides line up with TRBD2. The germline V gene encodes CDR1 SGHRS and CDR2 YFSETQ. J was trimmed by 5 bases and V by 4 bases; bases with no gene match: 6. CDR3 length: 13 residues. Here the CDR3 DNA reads TGCGCCAGCAGCCATGGGGGGGTGGACGAGCAGTACTTC. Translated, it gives CASSHGGVDEQYF.

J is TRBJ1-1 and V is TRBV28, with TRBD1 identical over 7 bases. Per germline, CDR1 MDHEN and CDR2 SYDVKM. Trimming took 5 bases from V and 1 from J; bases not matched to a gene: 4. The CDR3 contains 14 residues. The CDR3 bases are TGTGCCAGCAGTGCGGACAGGCCGAACACTGAAGCTTTCTTT. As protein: CASSADRPNTEAFF.

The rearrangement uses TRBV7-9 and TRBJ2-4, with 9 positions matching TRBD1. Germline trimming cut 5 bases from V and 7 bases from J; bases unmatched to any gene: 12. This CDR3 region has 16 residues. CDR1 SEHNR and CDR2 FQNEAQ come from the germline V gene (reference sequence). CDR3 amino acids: CASSAGTGWVNNIQYF. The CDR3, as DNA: TGTGCCAGCAGCGCTGGGACAGGGTGGGTTAATAACATTCAGTACTTC.

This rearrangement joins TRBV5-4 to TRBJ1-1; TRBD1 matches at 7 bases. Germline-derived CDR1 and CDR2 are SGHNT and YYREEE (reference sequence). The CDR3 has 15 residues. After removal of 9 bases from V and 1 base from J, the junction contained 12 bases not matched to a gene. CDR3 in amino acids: CATTESDRENTEAFF. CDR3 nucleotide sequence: TGTGCCACGACTGAGAGCGACAGGGAGAACACTGAAGCTTTCTTT.

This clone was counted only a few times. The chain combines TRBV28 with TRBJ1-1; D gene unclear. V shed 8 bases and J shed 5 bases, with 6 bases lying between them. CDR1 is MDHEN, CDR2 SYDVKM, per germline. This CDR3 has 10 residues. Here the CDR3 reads CASRVTEAFF. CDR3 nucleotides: TGTGCCAGCCGGGTAACTGAAGCTTTCTTT.

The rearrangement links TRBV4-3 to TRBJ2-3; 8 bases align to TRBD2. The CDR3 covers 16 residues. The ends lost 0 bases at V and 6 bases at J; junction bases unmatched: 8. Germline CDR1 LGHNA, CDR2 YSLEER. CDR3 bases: TGCGCCAGCAGCCAAGAAGTCGGGGGGGGACCCGATACGCAGTATTTT. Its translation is CASSQEVGGGPDTQYF.

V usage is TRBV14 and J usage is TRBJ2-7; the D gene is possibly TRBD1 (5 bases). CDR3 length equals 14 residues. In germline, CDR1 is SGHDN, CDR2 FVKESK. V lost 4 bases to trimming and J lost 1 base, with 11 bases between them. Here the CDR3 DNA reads TGTGCCAGCAGCCCCCGGACAACGTCCTACGAGCAGTACTTC. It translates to CASSPRTTSYEQYF.

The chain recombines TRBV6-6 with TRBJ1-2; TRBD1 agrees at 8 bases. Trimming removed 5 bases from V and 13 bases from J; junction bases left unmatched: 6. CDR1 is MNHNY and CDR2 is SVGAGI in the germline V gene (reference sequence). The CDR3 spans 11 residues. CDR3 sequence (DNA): TGTGCCAGCAGTCCAGGACAGGGAGTCACCTTC. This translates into CASSPGQGVTF.

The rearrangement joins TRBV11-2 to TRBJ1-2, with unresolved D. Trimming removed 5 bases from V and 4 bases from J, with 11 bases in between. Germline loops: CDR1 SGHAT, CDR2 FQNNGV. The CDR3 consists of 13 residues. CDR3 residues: CASSPGGGYGYTF. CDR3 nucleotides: TGTGCCAGCAGCCCAGGAGGCGGCTATGGCTACACCTTC. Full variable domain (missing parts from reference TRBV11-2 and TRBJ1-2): EAGVAQSPRYKIIEKRQSVAFWCNPISGHATLYWYQQILGQGPKLLIQFQNNGVVDDSQLPKDRFSAERLKGVDSTLKIQPAKLEDSAVYLCASSPGGGYGYTFGSGTRLTVV.

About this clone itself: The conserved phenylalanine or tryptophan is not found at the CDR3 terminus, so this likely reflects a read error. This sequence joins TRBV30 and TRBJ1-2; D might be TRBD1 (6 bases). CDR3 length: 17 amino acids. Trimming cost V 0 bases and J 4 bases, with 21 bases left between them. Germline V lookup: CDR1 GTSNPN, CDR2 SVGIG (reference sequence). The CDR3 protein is CAWSVKLQGSPPYGYTV. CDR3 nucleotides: TGTGCCTGGAGTGTAAAGTTACAGGGTAGCCCCCCCTATGGCTACACCGTC.